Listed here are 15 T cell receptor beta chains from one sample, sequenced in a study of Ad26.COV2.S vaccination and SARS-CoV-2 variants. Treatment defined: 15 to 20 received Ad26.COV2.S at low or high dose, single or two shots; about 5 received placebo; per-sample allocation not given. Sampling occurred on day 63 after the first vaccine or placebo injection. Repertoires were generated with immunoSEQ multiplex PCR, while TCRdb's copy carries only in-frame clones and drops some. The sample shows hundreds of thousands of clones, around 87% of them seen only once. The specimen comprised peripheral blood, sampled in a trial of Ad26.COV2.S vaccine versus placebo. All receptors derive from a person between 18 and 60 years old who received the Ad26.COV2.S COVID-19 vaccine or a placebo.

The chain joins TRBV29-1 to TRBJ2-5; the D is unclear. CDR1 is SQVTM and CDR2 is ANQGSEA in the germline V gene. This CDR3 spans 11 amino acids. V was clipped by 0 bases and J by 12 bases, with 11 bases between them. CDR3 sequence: CSVEDRSVKYF. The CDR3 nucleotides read TGCAGCGTTGAAGATCGCTCAGTCAAGTACTTC.

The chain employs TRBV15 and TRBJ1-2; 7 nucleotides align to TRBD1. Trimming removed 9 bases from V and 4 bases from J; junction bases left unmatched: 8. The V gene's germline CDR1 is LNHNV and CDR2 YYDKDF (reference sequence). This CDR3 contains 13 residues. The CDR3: CATEDRASYGYTF. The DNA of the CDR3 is TGTGCCACTGAAGACAGGGCTAGCTATGGCTACACCTTC.

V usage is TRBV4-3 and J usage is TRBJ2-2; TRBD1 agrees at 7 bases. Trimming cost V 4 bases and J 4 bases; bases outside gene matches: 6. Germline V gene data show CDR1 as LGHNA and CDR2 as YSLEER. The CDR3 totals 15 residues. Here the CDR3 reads CASSLGQAPTGELFF. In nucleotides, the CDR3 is TGCGCCAGCAGCCTTGGACAGGCACCCACCGGGGAGCTGTTTTTT.

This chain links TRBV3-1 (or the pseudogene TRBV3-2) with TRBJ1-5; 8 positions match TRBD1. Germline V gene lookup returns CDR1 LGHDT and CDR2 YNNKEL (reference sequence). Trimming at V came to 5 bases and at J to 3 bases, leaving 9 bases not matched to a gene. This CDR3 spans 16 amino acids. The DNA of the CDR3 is TGTGCCAGCAGCAGACACGACAGGGGCTACAATCAGCCCCAGCATTTT. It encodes CASSRHDRGYNQPQHF.

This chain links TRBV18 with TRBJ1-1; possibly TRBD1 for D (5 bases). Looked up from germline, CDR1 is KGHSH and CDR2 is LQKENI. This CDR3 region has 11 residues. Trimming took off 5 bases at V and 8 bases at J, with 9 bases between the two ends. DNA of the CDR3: TGTGCCAGCTCAAGGGGTCTGGAAGCTTTCTTT. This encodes CASSRGLEAFF.

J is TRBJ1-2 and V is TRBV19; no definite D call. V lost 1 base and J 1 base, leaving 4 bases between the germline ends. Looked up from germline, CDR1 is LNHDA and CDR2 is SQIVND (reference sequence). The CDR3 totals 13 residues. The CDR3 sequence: CASSIARNYGYTF. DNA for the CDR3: TGTGCCAGTAGTATAGCCCGTAACTATGGCTACACCTTC.

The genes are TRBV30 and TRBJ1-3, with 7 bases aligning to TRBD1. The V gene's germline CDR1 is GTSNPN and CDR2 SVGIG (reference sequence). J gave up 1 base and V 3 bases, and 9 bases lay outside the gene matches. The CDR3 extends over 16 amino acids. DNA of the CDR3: TGTGCCTGGAGCTCTGGGACAGCTTTTTCTGGAAACACCATATATTTT. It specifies CAWSSGTAFSGNTIYF.

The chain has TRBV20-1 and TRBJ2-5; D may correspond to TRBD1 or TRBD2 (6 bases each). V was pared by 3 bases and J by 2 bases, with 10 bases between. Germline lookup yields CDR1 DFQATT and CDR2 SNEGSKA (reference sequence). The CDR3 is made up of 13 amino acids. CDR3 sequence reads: CSASTGRQETQYF. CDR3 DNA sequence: TGCAGTGCTAGTACAGGGAGGCAAGAGACCCAGTACTTC.

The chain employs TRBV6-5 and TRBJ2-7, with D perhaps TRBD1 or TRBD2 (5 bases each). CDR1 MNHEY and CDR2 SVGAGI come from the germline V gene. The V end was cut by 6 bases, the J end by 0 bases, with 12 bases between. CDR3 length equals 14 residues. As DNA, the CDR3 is TGTGCCAGCAGCCGGGACCGACGCTCCTACGAGCAGTACTTC. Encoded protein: CASSRDRRSYEQYF.

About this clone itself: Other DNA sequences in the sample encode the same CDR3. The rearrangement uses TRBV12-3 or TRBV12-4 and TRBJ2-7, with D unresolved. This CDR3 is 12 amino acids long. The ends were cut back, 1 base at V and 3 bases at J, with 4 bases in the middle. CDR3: CASSLGSYEQYF. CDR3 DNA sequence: TGTGCCAGCAGTTTAGGAAGCTACGAGCAGTACTTC.

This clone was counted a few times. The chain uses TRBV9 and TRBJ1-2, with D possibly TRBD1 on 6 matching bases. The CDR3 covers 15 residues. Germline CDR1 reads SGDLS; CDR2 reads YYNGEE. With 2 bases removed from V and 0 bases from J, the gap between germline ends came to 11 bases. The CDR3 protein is CASSVGRGANYGYTF. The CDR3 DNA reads TGTGCCAGCAGCGTGGGCAGGGGAGCTAACTATGGCTACACCTTC.

The CDR3 loop is CASSLGGDRYGYTF. The CDR3 DNA reads TGTGCCAGCAGCTTAGGGGGCGATCGGTATGGCTACACCTTC. This chain uses TRBV11-2 with TRBJ1-2; possibly TRBD1 for D (5 bases). Germline lookup yields CDR1 SGHAT and CDR2 FQNNGV. V dropped 1 base and J dropped 5 bases, with 11 bases sitting between them. This CDR3 contains 14 residues. Based on the CDR3 plus reference TRBV11-2 and TRBJ1-2, the full variable domain is EAGVAQSPRYKIIEKRQSVAFWCNPISGHATLYWYQQILGQGPKLLIQFQNNGVVDDSQLPKDRFSAERLKGVDSTLKIQPAKLEDSAVYLCASSLGGDRYGYTFGSGTRLTVV.

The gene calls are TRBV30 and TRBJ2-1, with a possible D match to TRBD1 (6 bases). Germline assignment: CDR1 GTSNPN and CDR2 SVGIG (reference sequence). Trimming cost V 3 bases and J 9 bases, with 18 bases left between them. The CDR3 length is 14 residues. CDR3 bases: TGTGCCTGGAGCTTGGGACACCTTTGGGCTGAGCAGTTCTTC. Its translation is CAWSLGHLWAEQFF.

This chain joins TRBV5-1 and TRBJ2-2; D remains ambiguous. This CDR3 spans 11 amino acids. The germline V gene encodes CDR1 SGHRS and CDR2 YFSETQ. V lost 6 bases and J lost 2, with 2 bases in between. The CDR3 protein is CASTNTGELFF. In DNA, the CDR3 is TGCGCCAGCACCAACACCGGGGAGCTGTTTTTT.

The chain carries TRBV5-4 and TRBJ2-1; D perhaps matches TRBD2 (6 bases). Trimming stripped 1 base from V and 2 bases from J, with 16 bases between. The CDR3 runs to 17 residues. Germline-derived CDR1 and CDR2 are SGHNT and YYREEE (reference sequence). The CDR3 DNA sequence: TGTGCCAGCAGCTTGATGGCTAGCGCCTTGGCCTACAATGAGCAGTTCTTC. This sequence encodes CASSLMASALAYNEQFF.